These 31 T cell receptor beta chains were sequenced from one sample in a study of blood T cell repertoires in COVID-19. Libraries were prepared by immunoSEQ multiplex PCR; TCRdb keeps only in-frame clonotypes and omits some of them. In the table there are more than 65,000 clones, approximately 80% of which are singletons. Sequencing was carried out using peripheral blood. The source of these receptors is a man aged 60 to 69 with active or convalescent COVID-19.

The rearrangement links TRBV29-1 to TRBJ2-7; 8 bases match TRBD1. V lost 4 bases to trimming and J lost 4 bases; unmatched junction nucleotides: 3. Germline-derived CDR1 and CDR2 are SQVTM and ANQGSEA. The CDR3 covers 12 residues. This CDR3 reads CSVGGQVYEQYF. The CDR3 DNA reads TGCAGCGTTGGGGGACAGGTTTACGAGCAGTACTTC.

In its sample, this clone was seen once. CDR3 amino acids: CASSTSPKPDTQYF. CDR3 in DNA: TGTGCCAGCAGCACGAGTCCGAAGCCAGATACGCAGTATTTT. The chain is built from TRBV9 and TRBJ2-3; D gene unclear. Germline CDR1 reads SGDLS; CDR2 reads YYNGEE. V shed 4 bases and J shed 4 bases, with 13 bases lying between them. The CDR3 sequence is 14 residues long.

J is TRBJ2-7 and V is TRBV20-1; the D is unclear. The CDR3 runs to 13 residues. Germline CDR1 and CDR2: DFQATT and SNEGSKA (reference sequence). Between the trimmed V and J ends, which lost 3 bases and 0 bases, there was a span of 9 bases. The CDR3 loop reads CSASPRSSYEQYF. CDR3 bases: TGCAGTGCTAGTCCAAGGAGCTCCTACGAGCAGTACTTC.

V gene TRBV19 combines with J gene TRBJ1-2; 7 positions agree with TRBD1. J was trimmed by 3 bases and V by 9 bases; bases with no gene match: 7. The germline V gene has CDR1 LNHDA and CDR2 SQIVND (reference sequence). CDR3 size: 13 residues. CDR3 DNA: TGTGCCAGCCGCCGGACAGGTGACTATGGCTACACCTTC. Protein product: CASRRTGDYGYTF.

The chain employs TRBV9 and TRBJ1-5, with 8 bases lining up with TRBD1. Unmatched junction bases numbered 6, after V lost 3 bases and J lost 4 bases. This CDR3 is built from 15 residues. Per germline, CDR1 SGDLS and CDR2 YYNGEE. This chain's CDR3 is CASSAGQGVNQPQHF. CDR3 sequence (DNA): TGTGCCAGCAGCGCCGGACAGGGAGTAAATCAGCCCCAGCATTTT.

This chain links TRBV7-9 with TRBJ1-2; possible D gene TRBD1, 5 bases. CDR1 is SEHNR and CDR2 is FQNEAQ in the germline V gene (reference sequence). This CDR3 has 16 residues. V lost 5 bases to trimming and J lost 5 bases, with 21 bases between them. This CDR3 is CASSLPSGDAEYGYTF. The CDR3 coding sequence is TGTGCCAGCAGCCTCCCAAGCGGGGACGCAGAGTATGGCTACACCTTC.

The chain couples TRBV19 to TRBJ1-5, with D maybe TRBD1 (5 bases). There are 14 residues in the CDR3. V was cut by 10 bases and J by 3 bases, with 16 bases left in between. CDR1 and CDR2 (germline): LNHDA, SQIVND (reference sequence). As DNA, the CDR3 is TGTGCCACCACCCCTGACAGCTCCAATCAGCCCCAGCATTTT. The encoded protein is CATTPDSSNQPQHF.

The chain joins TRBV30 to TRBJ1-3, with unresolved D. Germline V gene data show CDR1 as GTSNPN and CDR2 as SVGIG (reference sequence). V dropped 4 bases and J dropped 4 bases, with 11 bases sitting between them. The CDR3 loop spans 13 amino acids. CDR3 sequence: CAWMRLVGNTIYF. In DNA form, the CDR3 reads TGTGCCTGGATGCGGTTGGTGGGAAACACCATATATTTT.

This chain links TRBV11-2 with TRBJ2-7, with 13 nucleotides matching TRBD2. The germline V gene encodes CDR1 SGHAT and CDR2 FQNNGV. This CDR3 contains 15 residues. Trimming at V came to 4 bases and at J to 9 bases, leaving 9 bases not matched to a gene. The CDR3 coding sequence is TGTGCCAGCAGCTCCGGGACTAGCGGGGCCCACGGGCAGTACTTC. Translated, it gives CASSSGTSGAHGQYF.

The CDR3 region is CASQDSGGVRETQYF. The CDR3 coding sequence is TGTGCCAGCCAAGATAGCGGGGGGGTTCGAGAGACCCAGTACTTC. The chain has TRBV5-4 and TRBJ2-5; the match to TRBD2 covers 11 bases. CDR1 and CDR2 from the germline V gene are SGHNT and YYREEE (reference sequence). Trimming at V came to 7 bases and at J to 4 bases, leaving 9 bases not matched to a gene. The CDR3 spans 15 residues.

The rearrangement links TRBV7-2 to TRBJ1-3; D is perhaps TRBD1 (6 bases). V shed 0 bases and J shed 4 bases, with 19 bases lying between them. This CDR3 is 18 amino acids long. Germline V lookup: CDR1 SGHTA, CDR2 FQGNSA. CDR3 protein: CASSLAPGSGALGNTIYF. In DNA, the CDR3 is TGTGCCAGCAGCTTAGCGCCGGGATCAGGGGCCTTAGGAAACACCATATATTTT.

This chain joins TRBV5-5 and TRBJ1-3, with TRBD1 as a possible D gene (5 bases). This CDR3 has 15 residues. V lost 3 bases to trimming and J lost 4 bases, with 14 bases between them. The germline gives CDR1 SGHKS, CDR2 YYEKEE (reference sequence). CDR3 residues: CASSSFTTDGNTIYF. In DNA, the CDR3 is TGTGCCAGCAGCTCCTTCACGACAGACGGAAACACCATATATTTT.

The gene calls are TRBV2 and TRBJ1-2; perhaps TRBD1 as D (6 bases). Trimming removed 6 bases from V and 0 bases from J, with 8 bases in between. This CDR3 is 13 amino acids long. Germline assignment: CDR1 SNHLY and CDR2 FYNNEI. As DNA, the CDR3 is TGTGCCAGCAGACGGACAGCTAACTATGGCTACACCTTC. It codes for CASRRTANYGYTF.

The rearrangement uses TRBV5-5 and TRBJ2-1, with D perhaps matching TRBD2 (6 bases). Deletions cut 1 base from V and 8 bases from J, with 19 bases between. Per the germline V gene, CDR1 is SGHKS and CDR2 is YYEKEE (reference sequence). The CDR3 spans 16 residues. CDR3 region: CASSLNWAGLQDEQFF. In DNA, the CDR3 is TGTGCCAGCAGCTTGAACTGGGCGGGGTTACAAGATGAGCAGTTCTTC.

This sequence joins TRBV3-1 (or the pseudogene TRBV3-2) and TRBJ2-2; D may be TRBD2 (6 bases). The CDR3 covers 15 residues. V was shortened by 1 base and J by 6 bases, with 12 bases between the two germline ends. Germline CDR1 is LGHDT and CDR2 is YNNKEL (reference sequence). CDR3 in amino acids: CASSQGFREAGELFF. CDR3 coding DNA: TGTGCCAGCAGCCAAGGTTTCAGGGAGGCCGGGGAGCTGTTTTTT.

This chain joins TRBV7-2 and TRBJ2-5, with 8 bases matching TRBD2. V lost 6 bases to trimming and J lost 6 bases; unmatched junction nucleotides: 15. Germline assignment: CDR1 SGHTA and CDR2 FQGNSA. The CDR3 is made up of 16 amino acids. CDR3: CASRPAGGSGGKTQYF. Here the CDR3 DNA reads TGTGCCAGCAGGCCCGCCGGGGGGAGCGGGGGCAAGACCCAGTACTTC.

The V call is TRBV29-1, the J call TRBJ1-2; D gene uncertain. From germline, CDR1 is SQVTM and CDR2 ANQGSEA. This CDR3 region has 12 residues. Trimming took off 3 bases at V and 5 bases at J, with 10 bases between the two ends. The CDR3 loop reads CSVESRTYGYTF. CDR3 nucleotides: TGCAGCGTTGAGTCGCGGACTTATGGCTACACCTTC.

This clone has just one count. CDR3 nucleotide sequence: TGTGCCAGCAGCCCCCGGACAGGGAATCAGCCCCAGCATTTT. Protein product: CASSPRTGNQPQHF. V is TRBV4-2 and J is TRBJ1-5; 8 bases line up with TRBD1. Germline CDR1 LGHNA, CDR2 YNFKEQ. CDR3 size: 14 residues. V dropped 4 bases and J dropped 4; count of bases not matched to a gene: 3.

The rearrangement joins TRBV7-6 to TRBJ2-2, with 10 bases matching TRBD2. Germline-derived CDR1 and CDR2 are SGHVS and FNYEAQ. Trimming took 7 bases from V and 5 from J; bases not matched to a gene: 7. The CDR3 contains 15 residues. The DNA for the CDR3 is TGTGCCAGCACCCAGAGCGGGGGGGCAACCGGGGAGCTGTTTTTT. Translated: CASTQSGGATGELFF.

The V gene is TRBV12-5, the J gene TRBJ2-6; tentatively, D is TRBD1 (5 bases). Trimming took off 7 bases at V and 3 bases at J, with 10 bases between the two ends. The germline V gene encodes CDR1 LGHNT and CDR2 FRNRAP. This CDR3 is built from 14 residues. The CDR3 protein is CASAQGGGANVLTF. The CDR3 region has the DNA TGTGCTAGTGCCCAGGGTGGTGGGGCCAACGTCCTGACTTTC.

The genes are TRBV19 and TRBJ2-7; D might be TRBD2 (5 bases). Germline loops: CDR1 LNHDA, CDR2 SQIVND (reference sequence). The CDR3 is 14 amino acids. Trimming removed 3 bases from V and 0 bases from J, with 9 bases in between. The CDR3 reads CASSISGSSYEQYF. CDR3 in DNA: TGTGCCAGTAGTATTTCGGGGAGCTCCTACGAGCAGTACTTC.

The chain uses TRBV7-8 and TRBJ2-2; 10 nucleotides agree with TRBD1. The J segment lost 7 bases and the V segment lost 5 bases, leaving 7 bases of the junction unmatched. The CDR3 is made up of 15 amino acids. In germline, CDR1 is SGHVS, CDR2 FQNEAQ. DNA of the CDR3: TGTGCCAGCAGCACCGACAGGGGGCGAAGCGGGGAGCTGTTTTTT. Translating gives CASSTDRGRSGELFF.

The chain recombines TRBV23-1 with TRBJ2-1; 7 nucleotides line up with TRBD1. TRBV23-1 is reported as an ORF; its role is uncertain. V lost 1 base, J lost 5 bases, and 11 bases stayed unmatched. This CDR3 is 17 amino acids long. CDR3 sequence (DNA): TGCGCCAGCAGTCAATTAAAATGTAGGACAGGACACAATGAGCAGTTCTTC. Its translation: CASSQLKCRTGHNEQFF.

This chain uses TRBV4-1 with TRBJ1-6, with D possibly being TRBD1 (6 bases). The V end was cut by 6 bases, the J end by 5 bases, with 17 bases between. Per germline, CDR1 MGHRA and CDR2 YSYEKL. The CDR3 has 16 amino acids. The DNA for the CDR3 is TGCGCCAGCAGTCGCCCGCGGGGGGGCGATAATTCACCCCTCCACTTT. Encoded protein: CASSRPRGGDNSPLHF.

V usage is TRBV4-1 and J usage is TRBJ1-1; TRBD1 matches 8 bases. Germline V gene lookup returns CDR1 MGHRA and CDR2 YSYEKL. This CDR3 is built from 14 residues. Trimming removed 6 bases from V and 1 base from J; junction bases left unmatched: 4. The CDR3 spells CASRLGTGNTEAFF. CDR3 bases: TGCGCCAGCAGACTCGGGACAGGGAACACTGAAGCTTTCTTT.

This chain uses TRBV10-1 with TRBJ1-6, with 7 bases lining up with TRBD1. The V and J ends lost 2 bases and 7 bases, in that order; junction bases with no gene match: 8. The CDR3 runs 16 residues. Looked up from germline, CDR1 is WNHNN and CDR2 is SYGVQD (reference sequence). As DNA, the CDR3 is TGCGCCAGCAGTGAGAAAGCTAGGGGGCACAATTCACCCCTCCACTTT. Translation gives CASSEKARGHNSPLHF.

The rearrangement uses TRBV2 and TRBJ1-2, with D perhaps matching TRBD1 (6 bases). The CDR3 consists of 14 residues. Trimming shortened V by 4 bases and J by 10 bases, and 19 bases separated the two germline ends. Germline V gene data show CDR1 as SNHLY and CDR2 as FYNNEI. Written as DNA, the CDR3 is TGTGCCAGCAGTGGGGCGGGCAGGGGTACTGACTACACCTTC. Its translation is CASSGAGRGTDYTF.

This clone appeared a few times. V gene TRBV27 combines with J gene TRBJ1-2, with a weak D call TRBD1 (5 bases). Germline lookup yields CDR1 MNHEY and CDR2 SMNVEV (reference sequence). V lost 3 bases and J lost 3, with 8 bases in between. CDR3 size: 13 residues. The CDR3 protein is CASSLVGDYGYTF. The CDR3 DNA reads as TGTGCCAGCAGTTTGGTAGGGGACTATGGCTACACCTTC.

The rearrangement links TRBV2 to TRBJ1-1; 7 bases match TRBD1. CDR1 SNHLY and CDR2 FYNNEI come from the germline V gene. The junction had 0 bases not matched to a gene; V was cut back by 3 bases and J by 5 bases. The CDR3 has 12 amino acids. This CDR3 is CASSDRGTEAFF. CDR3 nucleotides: TGTGCCAGCAGTGACAGGGGGACTGAAGCTTTCTTT.

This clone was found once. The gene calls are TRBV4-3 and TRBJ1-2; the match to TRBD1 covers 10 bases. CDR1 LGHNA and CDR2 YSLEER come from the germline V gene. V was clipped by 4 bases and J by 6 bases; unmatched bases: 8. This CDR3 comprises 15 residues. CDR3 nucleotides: TGCGCCAGCAGCCTCCGACAGGGGGCGAGTCATGGCTACACCTTC. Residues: CASSLRQGASHGYTF.

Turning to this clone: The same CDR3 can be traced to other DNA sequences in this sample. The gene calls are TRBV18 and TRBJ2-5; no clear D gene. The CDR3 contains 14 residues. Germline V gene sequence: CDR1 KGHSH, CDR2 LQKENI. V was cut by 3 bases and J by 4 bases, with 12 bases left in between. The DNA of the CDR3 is TGTGCCAGCTCACCCCCCCCTTCCAGAGAGACCCAGTACTTC. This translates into CASSPPPSRETQYF. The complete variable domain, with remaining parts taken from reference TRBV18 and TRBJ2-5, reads NAGVMQNPRHLVRRRGQEARLRCSPMKGHSHVYWYRQLPEEGLKFMVYLQKENIIDESGMPKERFSAEFPKEGPSILRIQQVVRGDSAAYFCASSPPPSRETQYFGPGTRLLVL.